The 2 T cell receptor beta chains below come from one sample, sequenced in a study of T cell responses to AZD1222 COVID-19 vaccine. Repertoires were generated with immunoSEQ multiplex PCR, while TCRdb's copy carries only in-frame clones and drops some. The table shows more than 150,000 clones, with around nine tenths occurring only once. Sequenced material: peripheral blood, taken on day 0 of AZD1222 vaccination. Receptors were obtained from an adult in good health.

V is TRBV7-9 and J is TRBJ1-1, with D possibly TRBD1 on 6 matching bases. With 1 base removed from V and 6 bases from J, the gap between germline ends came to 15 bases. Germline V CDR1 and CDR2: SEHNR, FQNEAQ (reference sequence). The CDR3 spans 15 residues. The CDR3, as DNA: TGTGCCAGCAGCTTAGGGGGGCTTCCCGTGTCTGAAGCTTTCTTT. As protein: CASSLGGLPVSEAFF.

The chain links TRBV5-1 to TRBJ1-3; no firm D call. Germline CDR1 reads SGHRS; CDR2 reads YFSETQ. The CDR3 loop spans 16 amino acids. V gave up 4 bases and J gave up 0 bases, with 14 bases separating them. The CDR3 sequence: CASSAGRLDSGNTIYF. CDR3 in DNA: TGCGCCAGCAGCGCCGGCAGGCTCGACTCTGGAAACACCATATATTTT.